This T cell receptor beta chain is from a study of monozygotic twins with inflammatory bowel disease. Germline lookup yields CDR1 SGHDN and CDR2 FVKESK. The CDR3 covers 18 residues. Each CDR3 protein gets one entry in TCRdb, which reprocessed the 5' RACE reads and gives no DNA. The clone table shows around 370,000 distinct CDR3 sequences, with the ten largest holding 2.5% to 3%. This receptor was taken from a human donor with ulcerative colitis or Crohn's disease, or a healthy co-twin of an affected twin (not recorded which). Source material: blood. This sequence joins TRBV14 and TRBJ2-1; TCRdb proposes TRBD1, but this gene call is untestable without DNA. The CDR3 spells CASSQDTRGPSSYNEQFF. Together with reference TRBV14 and TRBJ2-1, the CDR3 gives the full variable domain: EAGVTQFPSHSVIEKGQTVTLRCDPISGHDNLYWYRRVMGKEIKFLLHFVKESKQDESGMPNNRFLAERTGGTYSTLKVQPAELEDSGVYFCASSQDTRGPSSYNEQFFGPGTRLTVL.